Described below is a single T cell receptor beta chain sequence and its context. The antigen is unknown. CDR1 and CDR2 (germline): SGHNT, YYREEE (reference sequence). J gave up 2 bases and V 4 bases, and 11 bases lay outside the gene matches. The CDR3 is 17 amino acids. The sample comes from a study of CD4 T cells in relation to SARS-CoV-2 and coronaviruses. Sequencing was performed with immunoSEQ multiplex PCR; in TCRdb, only in-frame clones are kept and a portion is missing. The table includes under 50,000 clones, over 75% detected once. The study, taken as a whole, reports: No crossreactivity against non-spike viral proteins was tested here.

J is TRBJ1-2 and V is TRBV5-4, with 10 bases identical to TRBD1. The sample was memory CD4+ T cells from PBMCs. This TCR was sampled from an adult with COVID-19. In DNA form, the CDR3 reads TGTGCCAGCAGCGAGGGACAGGGGAAAGCTGTAAACTATGGCTACACCTTC. It codes for CASSEGQGKAVNYGYTF.